This T cell receptor (beta chain) was identified during a study of glioma-infiltrating T cells. The study's findings and limits: Tissue-blood divergence was below expectation in non-neoplastic patients, above in gliomas. Tissue and blood shared very few CDR3 sequences.

Points on this clonotype: Its target is not known. This may come from a read error, since a much larger clone is one base off.

The CDR3 consists of 15 residues. Germline assignment: CDR1 SGHAT and CDR2 FQDESV (reference sequence). Trimming pared 5 bases from V and 1 base from J, leaving 14 bases between. Using RNA template, CDR3s of TCR alpha and beta were amplified with iRepertoire arm-PCR. Tissue mRNA or PBMC total RNA, about 90-450 ng, went into one-step reverse transcription and amplification. From the multiplex PCR reads, TCRdb called clonotypes with MiXCR, one entry per CDR3 protein. The data hold about 130,000 distinct CDR3 sequences, with approximately 23% observed a single time. The sequenced material came from glioma tissue, nonneoplastic brain tissue, or PBMCs (not recorded which). This chain joins TRBV11-1 and TRBJ1-1; D gene uncertain. This receptor was identified in a human donor with low-grade glioma or glioblastoma, undergoing nonglioma brain surgery, or in good health (not recorded which). In DNA form, the CDR3 reads TGTGCCAGCAGCCCGTCCCAGAGGGCGAACACTGAAGCTTTCTTT. Its protein is CASSPSQRANTEAFF.